Below, one T cell receptor beta chain is given with its context. Its binding antigen is unknown. Base qualities are not recorded, but no much larger clone differs from it by a single base. Including cysteine and phenylalanine, the CDR3 has 12 amino acids. CDR3 DNA is the only sequence kept; it has 36 bases, read in frame from the first base. This specimen comes from a study of cytomegalovirus exposure and HLA in healthy donors (dated by TCRdb to the late 2010s). Regarding the research as a whole: An earlier analysis of approximately 550 of the donors reported approximately 270 Gb of sequence data and 100 million to 140 million unique TCR beta sequences from 150 million to 200 million T cells. An early release covering roughly 640 HLA-typed donors comprised roughly 300 gigabases of sequencing data and tens of millions of unique TCR sequences. Among the roughly 410 genotyped donors, about 85% belonged to the genetic ancestry cluster associated with self-reported Caucasian donors. The study aimed to test whether cataloging public T cell receptors could reveal signatures of past pathogen exposure. Using immunosequencing, the study profiled T cell repertoires from about 610 subjects and related those repertoires to cytomegalovirus serostatus. Besides the first cohort of 550 to 750 subjects, a separate validation cohort made up of 120 different subjects was used. High-throughput TCR immunosequencing, statistical association of individual TCRs with disease status, and machine learning were combined to predict cytomegalovirus infection status. In a later analysis, previously published TCR beta repertoires from about 670 donors were re-analyzed and high-resolution HLA genotyping was added so that TCR occurrence patterns could be studied. In the later analysis, no new phenotypic data were used to find candidate immune exposures; instead, reliance was placed on TCR beta sequences and their occurrence across donors. To decide whether each TCR beta V gene segment behaved as functional or pseudogenic, an earlier analysis of some 540 of the donors relied on high-throughput TCR beta sequencing. Donor age, sex, ethnicity and CMV serostatus were compiled alongside the repertoire data. Genome-wide SNP genotypes for about 65% of the 666 donors were used in a later genetic analysis, which treated that subset as a discovery cohort. Every repertoire in the discovery cohort had been generated on one and the same sequencing platform. HLA typing included class I and class II loci at four-digit resolution. Typing coverage differed by locus: A, B, C, DRB1 and DQB1 were typed in about 620-640 donors, DQA1 in 522, DPA1 in 600 to 610, and DPB1 in 450 to 480. Four or five DR-DQ haplotypes were handled as single units for association and clustering because linkage in the cohort was strong. On average, 235,054 unique TCR beta nucleotide sequences were sequenced per donor among more than 350 genotyped donors of the cohort, with 15% to 20% of those sequences being non-productive. The paper as a whole reports these results and caveats: In a later analysis, about 16,000 TCR beta sequences were associated with specific HLA alleles at a false discovery rate of 0.05. HLA typing was unavailable for some donors at each locus, so association tests used only the typed subset. A later analysis found that most CMV-associated TCR beta chains appeared HLA-restricted, with HLA associations seemingly driven largely by CMV exposure. The only immune exposure information available for the cohort was CMV serostatus. Over 15 rarely observed V segments, including chromosome 9 orphons, were excluded from the earlier analysis of about 600 of the donors because counts were too low. Cytomegalovirus status was reported to be diagnosed by the classifier with high specificity and sensitivity in both the original and validation cohorts. A group of highly shared sequence variants was considered likely to be a technical artifact of the sequencing pipeline. According to the authors, the approach could potentially be generalized to other disease states and immunological phenotypes. In an earlier analysis of 450 to 750 of the donors, most TCR beta V segments appeared in productive rearrangements about 87% or about 30% of the time, broadly matching IMGT annotations. In a later genetic analysis, fewer N-insertions in productive TCRs were reported among donors in an Asian-associated ancestry cluster than the approximately 670-donor mean. Compared with equally common non-associated chains, HLA-associated TCR beta chains in a later analysis were more clonally expanded and had lower generation probabilities. In a later analysis, the rate of TCR association differed among HLA loci, with DRB1 alleles having the most associated TCRs and HLA-C alleles having the fewest. Some IMGT-functional V segments, including TRBV6-2 and TRBV6-3, could not be distinguished by the 87-base-pair reads and were therefore excluded. Linkage disequilibrium might explain the correlated functional status among segregating V segments, but an unknown experimental factor could not be excluded. An association between a missense DCLRE1C variant and V-gene and J-gene trimming of TCR beta chains was found in a later genetic analysis and replicated in an independent cohort. When HLA alleles, especially DR and DQ, strongly co-occurred, TCR associations were difficult to assign to individual alleles. Most TCR sequences were seen in very few donors, while some public TCRs were found in many individuals. A later analysis reported that several top co-occurrence clusters appeared linked to parvovirus B19, influenza, CMV and Epstein-Barr virus. A further reported finding was that TCR beta sequences accurately predicted the HLA-A and HLA-B alleles for most subjects in the first cohort. A total of 150 or so TCR beta chains were listed by the study as associated with cytomegalovirus. The presence/absence analyses assumed that sequencing depth was roughly uniform across donors, and that assumption may not be true. This cohort had only TCR beta chains sequenced, and the lack of alpha or paired-chain data limited which features could be detected. A few of the identified cytomegalovirus-associated TCR beta chains were confirmed in vitro to be specific for cytomegalovirus antigens.

The receptor library was made with the immunoSEQ multiplex PCR assay. The multiplex PCR relied on a mix of 60 forward primers for TCR Vbeta segments and 13 reverse primers for TCR Jbeta segments. The CDR3 region of rearranged TCR beta genes was amplified from genomic DNA by a multiplex PCR assay. The Illumina HiSeq System was used to sequence the amplified TCR beta libraries as 87-base-pair reads. As for how the authors treated the data: Across the roughly 700 repertoires, a later analysis counted roughly 84 million unique TCR beta chains, around 11 million of which were shared by at least two donors. To remove PCR and sequencing errors, raw reads were error-corrected and collapsed into unique sequences using a nearest-neighbor algorithm that merged closely related sequences. CDR3 sequences were aligned to IMGT reference sequences to assign V, D and J gene segments. For a sequence to be retained, a match of at least six nucleotides to both a V gene segment and a J gene segment was required. Rearrangements were classified as productive when the CDR3 lacked stop codons and remained in frame with V and J, and all other rearrangements were classified as non-productive. CDR3 was defined by IMGT convention, running from the second conserved V-encoded cysteine to the conserved J-encoded phenylalanine. Sequences without an unambiguous match to a single V gene segment were excluded from the earlier analysis of a few hundred of the donors. In an earlier analysis of several hundred of the donors, V segments were called functional above 56.7% productive rearrangements and were called segregating when the between-donor standard deviation exceeded 5%. A statistical classification framework was built for diagnosing cytomegalovirus status from the catalog of TCR beta chain sequences. In a later analysis, TCR nucleotide sequences were compared against IMGT/GENE-DB human TR gene sequences so that V and J genes could be assigned. In a later analysis, CDR3 sequences and most-parsimonious VDJ recombination scenarios were assigned using the TCRdist pipeline. In a later analysis, every TCR beta chain was defined by the combination of its CDR3 amino acid sequence and its V-gene family, and reads without a unique V-gene family were dropped. In a later analysis, 500 to 650 highly shared, low-generation-probability nucleotide sequences were removed to address suspected cross-contamination and a sequencing artifact. A later analysis calculated a clonal expansion index for each public chain from normalized within-repertoire ranks of inferred template counts. In a later analysis, generation probabilities were computed using a VDJ recombination model fitted to out-of-frame rearrangements, and the results were checked against IGoR. In a later analysis, hypergeometric tests were used to score TCR-TCR, TCR-HLA and TCR-CMV co-occurrence, with a repertoire-size bias correction applied to TCR pairs. False discovery rates were estimated in a later analysis by permuting HLA or CMV assignments 20 times. In a later analysis, co-occurring TCRs were grouped using DBSCAN, and TCRdist sequence similarity was added for clustering within HLA-allele-positive subsets. Co-occurrence clustering excluded repertoires with fewer than 30,000 or more than 120,000 public chains, plus five with anomalous nucleotide sharing. TCRdb retrieved this table from immuneACCESS and kept in-frame rearrangements only. Not all clones are present; in checked studies, unresolved V genes account for under half, and no reason is known for the remainder. The D gene and trimming were derived from the DNA, and the V and J assignments and clone size from that table. Within this sample are over 100,000 clones, with around 86% of them counted one time only. About 2% of the sample is taken by the ten largest.

The cohort consisted of 600 or so healthy bone marrow donors. All cohort members were sampled while nominally healthy, although unrecorded immune exposures were likely present. The donor tested CMV seronegative, placing the donor among the 350 to 400 seronegative members of the cohort. Every donor gave a peripheral blood sample, and the peripheral blood mononuclear cells from that sample were used for TCR beta sequencing. The Qiagen DNeasy Blood Extraction Kit was used to extract genomic DNA from the blood cell samples. The clonotype originates from a woman in her 30s in good health and CMV-seronegative. The V and J segments used are TRBV12-2 and TRBJ1-1; the D call TRBD1 from the table was never checked on the DNA. TRBV12-2 is designated a pseudogene. Sequencing was performed on PBMCs. The CDR3 has the sequence CATRNMNTEAFF. Read as DNA, the sequence is TGTGCAACTCGGAACATGAACACTGAAGCTTTCTTT.